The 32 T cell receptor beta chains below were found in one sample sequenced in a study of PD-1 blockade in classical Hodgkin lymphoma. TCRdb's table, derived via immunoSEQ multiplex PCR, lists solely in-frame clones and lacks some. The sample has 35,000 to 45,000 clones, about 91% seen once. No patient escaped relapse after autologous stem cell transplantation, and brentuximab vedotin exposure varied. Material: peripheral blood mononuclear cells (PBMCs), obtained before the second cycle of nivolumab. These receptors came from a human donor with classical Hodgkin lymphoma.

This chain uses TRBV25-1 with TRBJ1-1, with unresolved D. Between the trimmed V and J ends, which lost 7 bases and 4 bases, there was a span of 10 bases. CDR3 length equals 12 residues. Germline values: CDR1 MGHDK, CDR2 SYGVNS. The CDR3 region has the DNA TGTGCCAGCACCCCTGGGAGCACTGAAGCTTTCTTT. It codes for CASTPGSTEAFF.

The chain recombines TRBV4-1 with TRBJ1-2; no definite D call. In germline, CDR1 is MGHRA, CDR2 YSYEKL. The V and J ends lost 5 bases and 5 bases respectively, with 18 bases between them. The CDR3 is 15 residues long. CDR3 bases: TGCGCCAGCAGCAACAACGGTTTCCGAGCTTATGGCTACACCTTC. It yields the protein CASSNNGFRAYGYTF.

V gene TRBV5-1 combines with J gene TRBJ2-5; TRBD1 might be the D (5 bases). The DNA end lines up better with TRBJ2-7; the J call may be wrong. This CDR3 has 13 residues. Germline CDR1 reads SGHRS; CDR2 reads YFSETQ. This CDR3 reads CASSFAGTYEQYF. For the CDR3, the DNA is TGCGCCAGCAGCTTTGCAGGGACCTACGAGCAGTACTTC.

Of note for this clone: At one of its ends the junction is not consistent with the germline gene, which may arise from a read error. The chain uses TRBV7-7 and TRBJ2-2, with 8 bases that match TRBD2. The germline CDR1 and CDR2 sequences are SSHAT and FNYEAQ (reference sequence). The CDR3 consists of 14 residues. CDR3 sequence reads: CASSSGLGLGELFF. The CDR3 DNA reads TGTGCTAGCAGCTCGGGACTAGGGCTCGGGGAGCTGTTTTTT.

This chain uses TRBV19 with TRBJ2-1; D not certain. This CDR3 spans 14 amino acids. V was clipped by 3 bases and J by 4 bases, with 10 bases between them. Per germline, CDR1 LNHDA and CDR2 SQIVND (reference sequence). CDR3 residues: CASSIGQLYNEQFF. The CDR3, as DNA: TGTGCCAGTAGTATCGGCCAATTGTACAATGAGCAGTTCTTC.

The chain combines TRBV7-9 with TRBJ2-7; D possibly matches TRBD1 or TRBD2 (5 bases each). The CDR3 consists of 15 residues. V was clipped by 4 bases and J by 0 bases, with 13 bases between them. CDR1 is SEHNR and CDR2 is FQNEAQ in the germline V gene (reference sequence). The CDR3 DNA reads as TGTGCCAGCAGCTCCGGGACGGCGATCTCCTACGAGCAGTACTTC. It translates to CASSSGTAISYEQYF.

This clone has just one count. The CDR3 nucleotides are TGTGCCAGCAGCTTAGTTGGGGGCCAAGAGACCCAGTACTTC. Amino acids: CASSLVGGQETQYF. The chain employs TRBV7-9 and TRBJ2-5, with D perhaps assigned TRBD1 or TRBD2 (5 bases each). Germline CDR1 SEHNR, CDR2 FQNEAQ (reference sequence). Trimming cost V 1 base and J 1 base, with 7 bases left between them. CDR3 length: 14 residues.

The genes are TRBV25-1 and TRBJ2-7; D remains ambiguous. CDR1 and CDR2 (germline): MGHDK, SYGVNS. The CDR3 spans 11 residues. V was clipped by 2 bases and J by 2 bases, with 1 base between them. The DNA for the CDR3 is TGTGCCAGCAGTGAAACCTACGAGCAGTACTTC. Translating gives CASSETYEQYF.

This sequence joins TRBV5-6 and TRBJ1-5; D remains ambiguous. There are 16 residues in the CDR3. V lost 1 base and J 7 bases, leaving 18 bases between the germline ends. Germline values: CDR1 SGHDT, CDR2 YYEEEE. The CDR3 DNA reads TGTGCCAGCAGCTTGTTCAATAGTGTCAGCTACCAGCCCCAGCATTTT. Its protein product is CASSLFNSVSYQPQHF.

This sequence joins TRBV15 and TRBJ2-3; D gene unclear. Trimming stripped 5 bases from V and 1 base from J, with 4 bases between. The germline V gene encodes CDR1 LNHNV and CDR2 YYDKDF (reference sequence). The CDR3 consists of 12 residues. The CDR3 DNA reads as TGTGCCACCAGCTACCGCACAGATACGCAGTATTTT. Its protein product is CATSYRTDTQYF.

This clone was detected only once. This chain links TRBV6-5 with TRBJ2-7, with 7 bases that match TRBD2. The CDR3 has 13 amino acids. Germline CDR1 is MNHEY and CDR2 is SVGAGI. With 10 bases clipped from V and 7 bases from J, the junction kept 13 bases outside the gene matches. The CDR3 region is CATRPGGGREQYF. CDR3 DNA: TGTGCCACCCGCCCGGGGGGAGGGAGAGAGCAGTACTTC.

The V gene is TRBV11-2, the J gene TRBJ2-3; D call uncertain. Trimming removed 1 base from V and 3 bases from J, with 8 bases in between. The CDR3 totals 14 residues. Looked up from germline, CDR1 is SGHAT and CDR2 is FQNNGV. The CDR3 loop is CASSLGVWTDTQYF. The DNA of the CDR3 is TGTGCCAGCAGCTTAGGGGTATGGACAGATACGCAGTATTTT.

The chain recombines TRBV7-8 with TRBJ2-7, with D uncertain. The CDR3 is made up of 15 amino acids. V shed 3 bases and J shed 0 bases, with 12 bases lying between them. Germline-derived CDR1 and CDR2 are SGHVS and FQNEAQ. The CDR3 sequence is CASSFRTASSYEQYF. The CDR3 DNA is TGTGCCAGCAGCTTTAGGACGGCGAGCTCCTACGAGCAGTACTTC.

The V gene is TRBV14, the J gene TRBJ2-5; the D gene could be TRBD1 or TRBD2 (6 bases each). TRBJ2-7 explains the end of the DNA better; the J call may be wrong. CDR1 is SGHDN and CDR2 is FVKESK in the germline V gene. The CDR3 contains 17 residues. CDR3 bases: TGTGCCAGCAGTCACGGACGGAAAGGGGGGAAACCCTACGAGCAGTACTTC. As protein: CASSHGRKGGKPYEQYF.

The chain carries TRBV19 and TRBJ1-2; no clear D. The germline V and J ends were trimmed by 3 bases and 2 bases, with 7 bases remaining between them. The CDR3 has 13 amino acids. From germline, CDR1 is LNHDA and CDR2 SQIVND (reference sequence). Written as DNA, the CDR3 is TGTGCCAGTAGTATTATTCAAAACTATGGCTACACCTTC. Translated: CASSIIQNYGYTF.

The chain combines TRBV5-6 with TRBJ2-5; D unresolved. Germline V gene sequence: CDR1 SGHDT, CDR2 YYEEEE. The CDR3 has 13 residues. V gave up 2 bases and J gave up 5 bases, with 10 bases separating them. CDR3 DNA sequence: TGTGCCAGCAGCTTCTTCAGCGCGGAGACCCAGTACTTC. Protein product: CASSFFSAETQYF.

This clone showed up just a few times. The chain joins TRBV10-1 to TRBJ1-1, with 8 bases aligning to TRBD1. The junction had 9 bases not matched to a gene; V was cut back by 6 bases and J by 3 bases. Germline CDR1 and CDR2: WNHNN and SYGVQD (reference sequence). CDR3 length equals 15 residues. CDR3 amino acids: CASSLSTGGDTEAFF. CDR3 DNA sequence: TGCGCCAGCAGCCTATCCACAGGGGGGGACACTGAAGCTTTCTTT.

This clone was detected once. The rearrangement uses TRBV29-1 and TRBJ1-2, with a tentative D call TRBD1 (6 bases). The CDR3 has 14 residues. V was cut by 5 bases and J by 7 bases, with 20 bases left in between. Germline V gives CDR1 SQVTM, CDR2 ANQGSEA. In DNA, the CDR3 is TGCAGCGTTTCTCCACTCGGGGACAAATTTGGCTACACCTTC. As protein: CSVSPLGDKFGYTF.

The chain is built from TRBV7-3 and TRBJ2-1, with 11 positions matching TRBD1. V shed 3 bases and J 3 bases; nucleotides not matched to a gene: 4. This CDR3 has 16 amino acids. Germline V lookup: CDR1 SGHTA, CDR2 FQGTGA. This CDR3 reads CASSFSGTGGYNEQFF. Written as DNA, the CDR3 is TGTGCCAGCAGCTTCTCCGGGACAGGGGGCTACAATGAGCAGTTCTTC.

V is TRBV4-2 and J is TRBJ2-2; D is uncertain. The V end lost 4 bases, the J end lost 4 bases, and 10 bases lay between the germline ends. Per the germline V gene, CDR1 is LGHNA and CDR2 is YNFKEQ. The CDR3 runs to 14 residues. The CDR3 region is CASSLAELTGELFF. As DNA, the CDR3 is TGTGCCAGCAGCCTGGCGGAACTCACCGGGGAGCTGTTTTTT.

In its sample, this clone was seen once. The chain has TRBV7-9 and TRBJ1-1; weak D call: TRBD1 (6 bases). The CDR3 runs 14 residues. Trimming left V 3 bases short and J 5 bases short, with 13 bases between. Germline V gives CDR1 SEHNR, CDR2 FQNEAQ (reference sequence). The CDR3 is CASSFTGFGTEAFF. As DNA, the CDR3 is TGTGCCAGCAGCTTTACAGGGTTTGGGACTGAAGCTTTCTTT.

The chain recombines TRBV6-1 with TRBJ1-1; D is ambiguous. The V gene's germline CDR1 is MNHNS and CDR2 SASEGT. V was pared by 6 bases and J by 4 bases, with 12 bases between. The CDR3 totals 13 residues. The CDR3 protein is CASRGLGGTEAFF. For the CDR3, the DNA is TGTGCCAGCAGGGGCTTGGGAGGCACTGAAGCTTTCTTT.

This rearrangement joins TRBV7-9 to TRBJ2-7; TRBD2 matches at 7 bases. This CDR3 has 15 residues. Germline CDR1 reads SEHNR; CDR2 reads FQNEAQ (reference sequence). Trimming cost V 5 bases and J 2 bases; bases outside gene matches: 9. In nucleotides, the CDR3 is TGTGCCAGCAGCCCCGCCGGGAGCGGGACCTACGAGCAGTACTTC. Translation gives CASSPAGSGTYEQYF.

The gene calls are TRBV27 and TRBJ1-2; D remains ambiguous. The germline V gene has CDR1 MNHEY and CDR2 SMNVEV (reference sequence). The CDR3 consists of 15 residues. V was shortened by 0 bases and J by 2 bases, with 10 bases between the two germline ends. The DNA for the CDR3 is TGTGCCAGCAGTTTATCCCCCCGACACAACTATGGCTACACCTTC. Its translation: CASSLSPRHNYGYTF.

CDR3 loop: CASSFHFGGKGWNEQFF. In DNA, the CDR3 is TGTGCCAGCAGCTTCCACTTTGGCGGGAAGGGATGGAATGAGCAGTTCTTC. The chain links TRBV5-4 to TRBJ2-1; weak D call: TRBD2 (6 bases). The V end lost 2 bases, the J end lost 7 bases, and 22 bases lay between the germline ends. CDR1 is SGHNT and CDR2 is YYREEE in the germline V gene (reference sequence). This CDR3 has 17 amino acids. The full variable domain, with the rest looked up from reference TRBV5-4 and TRBJ2-1, is ETGVTQSPTHLIKTRGQQVTLRCSSQSGHNTVSWYQQALGQGPQFIFQYYREEENGRGNFPPRFSGLQFPNYSSELNVNALELDDSALYLCASSFHFGGKGWNEQFFGPGTRLTVL.

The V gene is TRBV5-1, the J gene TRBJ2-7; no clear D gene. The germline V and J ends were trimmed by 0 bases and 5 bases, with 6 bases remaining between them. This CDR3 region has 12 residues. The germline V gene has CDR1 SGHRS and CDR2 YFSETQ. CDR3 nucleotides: TGCGCCAGCAGCTTGGTTGCGAACGAGCAGTACTTC. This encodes CASSLVANEQYF.

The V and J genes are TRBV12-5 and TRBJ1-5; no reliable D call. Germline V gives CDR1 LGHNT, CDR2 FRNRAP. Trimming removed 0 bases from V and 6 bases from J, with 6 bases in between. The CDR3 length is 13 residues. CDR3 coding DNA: TGTGCTAGTGGTTTGGTAAATGTTCAGCCCCAGCATTTT. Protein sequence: CASGLVNVQPQHF.

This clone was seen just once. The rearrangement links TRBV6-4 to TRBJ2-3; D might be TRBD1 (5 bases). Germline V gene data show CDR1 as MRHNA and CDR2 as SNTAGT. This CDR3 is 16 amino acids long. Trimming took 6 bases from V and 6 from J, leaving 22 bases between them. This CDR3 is CASSAIFMGRRDTQYF. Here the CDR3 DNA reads TGTGCCAGCAGCGCTATCTTTATGGGGCGTAGGGATACGCAGTATTTT.

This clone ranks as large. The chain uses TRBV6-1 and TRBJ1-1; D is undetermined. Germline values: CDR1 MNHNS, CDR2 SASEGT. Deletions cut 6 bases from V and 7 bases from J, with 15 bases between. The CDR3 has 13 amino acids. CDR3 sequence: CASRIGANGEAFF. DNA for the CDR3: TGTGCCAGCAGAATAGGTGCGAACGGTGAAGCTTTCTTT.

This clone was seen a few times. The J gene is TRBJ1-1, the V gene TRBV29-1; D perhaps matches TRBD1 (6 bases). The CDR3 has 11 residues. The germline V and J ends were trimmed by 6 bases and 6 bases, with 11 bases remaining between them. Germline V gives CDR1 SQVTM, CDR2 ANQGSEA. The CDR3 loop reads CSVARGPEAFF. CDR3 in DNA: TGCAGCGTGGCCAGGGGACCTGAAGCTTTCTTT.

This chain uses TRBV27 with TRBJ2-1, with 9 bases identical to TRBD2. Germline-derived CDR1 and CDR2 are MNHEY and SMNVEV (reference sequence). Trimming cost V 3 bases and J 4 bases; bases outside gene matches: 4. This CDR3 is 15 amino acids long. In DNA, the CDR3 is TGTGCCAGCAGTTTGGGCCTAGCGGGATACAATGAGCAGTTCTTC. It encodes CASSLGLAGYNEQFF.

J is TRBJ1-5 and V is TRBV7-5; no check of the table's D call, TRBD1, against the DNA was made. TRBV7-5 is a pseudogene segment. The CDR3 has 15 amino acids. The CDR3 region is CARSSSGQSNQPQHF. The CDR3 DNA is TGTGCCAGAAGCTCGTCAGGGCAATCTAATCAGCCCCAGCATTTT.